This T cell receptor beta chain was recovered during a study of T cells in Graves' hyperthyroidism and ophthalmopathy. At the level of the study: Peripheral blood was collected at initial diagnosis, before any treatment. Study results and limitations: Stable hyperthyroidism and ophthalmopathy were separated using 13 V-J signatures.

CDR1 and CDR2 from the germline V gene are SGHDT and YYEEEE. The CDR3 is 16 residues long. Trimming cost V 0 bases and J 2 bases, with 14 bases left between them. This clonotype was detected a few times. Antigen unknown. Subjects aged 18 to 65 presented with newly diagnosed hyperthyroidism of less than 2 months' duration. Reasons for excluding patients were uncontrolled infection, other autoimmune disease, pregnancy or lactation. It was RNA transcripts that yielded the amplified TCR beta CDR3 regions. First-round RT-PCR with HTBI primers amplified the TCR CDR3 region. From the multiplex PCR reads, TCRdb called clonotypes with MiXCR, one entry per CDR3 protein. In the table there are approximately 200,000 distinct CDR3 sequences, 18% of which are singletons.

V usage is TRBV5-6 and J usage is TRBJ2-5; D not resolved. Sequencing was carried out using blood. The source is a man in his forties with Graves' hyperthyroidism. The CDR3 sequence: CASSLGLRKPQETQYF. The CDR3 bases are TGTGCCAGCAGCTTGGGGTTACGGAAACCTCAAGAGACCCAGTACTTC.